This T cell receptor beta chain was obtained from a study of T cell repertoires in cytomegalovirus infection. Using its own MiXCR run on the reads, TCRdb lists one record per CDR3 protein. The sample shows about 490,000 distinct CDR3 sequences, approximately 26% of them seen only once. This clonotype has at least ten counts. The CDR3 contains 16 residues. V shed 3 bases and J shed 4 bases, with 16 bases lying between them. Germline CDR1 is SGHTA and CDR2 is FQGNSA. The sequence was collected from a human donor in good health (CMV status not recorded). Some clones in this sample may be carry-over from other donors' samples. Sequenced: PBMCs. The chain is built from TRBV7-2 and TRBJ1-3, with D possibly TRBD1 on 5 matching bases. The CDR3 DNA is TGTGCCAGCAGCTTTAATTCCCCAGGGCCCGGAAACACCATATATTTT. Protein product: CASSFNSPGPGNTIYF.